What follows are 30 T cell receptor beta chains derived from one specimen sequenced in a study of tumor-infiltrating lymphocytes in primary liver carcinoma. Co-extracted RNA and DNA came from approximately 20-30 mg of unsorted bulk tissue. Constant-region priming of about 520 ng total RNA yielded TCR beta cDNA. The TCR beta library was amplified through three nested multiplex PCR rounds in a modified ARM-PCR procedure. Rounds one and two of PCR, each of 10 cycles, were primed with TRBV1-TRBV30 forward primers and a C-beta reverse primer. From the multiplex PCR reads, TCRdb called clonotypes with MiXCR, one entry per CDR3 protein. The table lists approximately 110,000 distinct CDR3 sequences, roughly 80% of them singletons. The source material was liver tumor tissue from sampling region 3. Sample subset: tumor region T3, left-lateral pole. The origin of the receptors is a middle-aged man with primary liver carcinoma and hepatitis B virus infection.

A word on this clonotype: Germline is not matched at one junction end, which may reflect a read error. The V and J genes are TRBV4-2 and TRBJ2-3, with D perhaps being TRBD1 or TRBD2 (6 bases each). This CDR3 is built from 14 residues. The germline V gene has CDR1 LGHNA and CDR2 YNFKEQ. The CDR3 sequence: CASSLEGGGDTQYF. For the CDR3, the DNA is TGTGCCAGTAGCCTTGAGGGGGGAGGAGATACGCAGTATTTT.

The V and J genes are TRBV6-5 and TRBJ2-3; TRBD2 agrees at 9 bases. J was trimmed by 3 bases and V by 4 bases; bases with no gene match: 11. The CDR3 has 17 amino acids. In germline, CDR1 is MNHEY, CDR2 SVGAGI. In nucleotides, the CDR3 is TGTGCCAGCAGTTCACTAACTCTAAGCGGGGGGACAGATACGCAGTATTTT. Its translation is CASSSLTLSGGTDTQYF.

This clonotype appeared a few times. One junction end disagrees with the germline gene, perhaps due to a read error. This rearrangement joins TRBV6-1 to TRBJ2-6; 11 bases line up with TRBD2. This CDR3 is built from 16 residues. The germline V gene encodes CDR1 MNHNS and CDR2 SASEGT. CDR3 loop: CTSSGLAGSGANVLTF. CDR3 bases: TGTACCAGCAGTGGACTAGCGGGCTCTGGTGCCAACGTCCTGACTTTC.

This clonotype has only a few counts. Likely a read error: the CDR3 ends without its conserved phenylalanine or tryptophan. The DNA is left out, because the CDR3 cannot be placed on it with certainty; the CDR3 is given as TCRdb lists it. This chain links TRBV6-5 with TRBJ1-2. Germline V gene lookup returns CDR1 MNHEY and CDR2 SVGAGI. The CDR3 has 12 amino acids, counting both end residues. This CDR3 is CAALDLAAMHTI.

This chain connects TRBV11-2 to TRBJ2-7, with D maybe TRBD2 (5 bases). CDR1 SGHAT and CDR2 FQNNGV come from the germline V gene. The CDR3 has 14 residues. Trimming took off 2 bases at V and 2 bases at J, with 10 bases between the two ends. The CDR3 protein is CASSLQGGPYEQYF. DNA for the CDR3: TGTGCCAGCAGCTTACAAGGAGGCCCCTACGAGCAGTACTTC.

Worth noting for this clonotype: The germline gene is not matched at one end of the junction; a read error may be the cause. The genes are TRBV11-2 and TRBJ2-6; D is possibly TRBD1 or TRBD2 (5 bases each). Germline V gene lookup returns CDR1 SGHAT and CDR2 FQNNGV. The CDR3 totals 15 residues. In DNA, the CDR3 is TGTGCCACCCAGCGGCCGCGTTATGGGGCCAACGTCCGGACTTTC. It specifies CATQRPRYGANVRTF.

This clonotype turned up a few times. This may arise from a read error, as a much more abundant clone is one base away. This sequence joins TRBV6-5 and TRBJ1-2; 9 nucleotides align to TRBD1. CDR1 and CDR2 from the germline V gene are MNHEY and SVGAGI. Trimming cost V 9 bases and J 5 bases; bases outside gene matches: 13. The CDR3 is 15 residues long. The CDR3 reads CARSKQGTGHYGYTF. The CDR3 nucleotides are TGTGCCAGAAGTAAACAGGGGACAGGGCATTATGGCTACACCTTC.

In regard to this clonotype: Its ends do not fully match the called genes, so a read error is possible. The DNA for the CDR3 is TGTGTCAGCAGTGACAGGAATGAGCAGTTTTTC. Translating gives CVSSDRNEQFF. This chain links TRBV12-3 or TRBV12-4 with TRBJ2-1, with TRBD1 as a possible D gene (6 bases). The CDR3 is made up of 11 amino acids.

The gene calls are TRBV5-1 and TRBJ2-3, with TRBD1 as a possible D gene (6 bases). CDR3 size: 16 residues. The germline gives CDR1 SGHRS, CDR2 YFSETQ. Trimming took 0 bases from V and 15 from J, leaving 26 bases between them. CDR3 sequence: CASSLAPRGSGDTQYF. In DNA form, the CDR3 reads TGCGCCAGCAGCTTGGCACCTAGGGGGAGTGGAGATACCCAATATTTT. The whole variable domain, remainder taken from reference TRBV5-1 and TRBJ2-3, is KAGVTQTPRYLIKTRGQQVTLSCSPISGHRSVSWYQQTPGQGLQFLFEYFSETQRNKGNFPGRFSGRQFSNSRSEMNVSTLELGDSALYLCASSLAPRGSGDTQYFGPGTRLTVL.

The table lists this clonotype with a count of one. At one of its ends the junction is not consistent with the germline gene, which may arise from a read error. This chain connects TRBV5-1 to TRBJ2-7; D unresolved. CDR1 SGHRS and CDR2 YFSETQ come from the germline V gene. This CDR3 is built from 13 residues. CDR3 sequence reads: CASREPASYEQYF. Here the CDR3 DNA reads TGTGCCAGTAGGGAACCTGCTAGTTACGAGCAGTACTTC.

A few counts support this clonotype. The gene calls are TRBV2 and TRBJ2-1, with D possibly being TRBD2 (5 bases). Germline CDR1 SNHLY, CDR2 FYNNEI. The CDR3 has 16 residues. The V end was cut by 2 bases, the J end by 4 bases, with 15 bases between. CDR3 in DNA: TGTGCCAGCAGTGAATATAGTGTAAGAGGGTACAATGAGCAGTTCTTC. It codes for CASSEYSVRGYNEQFF.

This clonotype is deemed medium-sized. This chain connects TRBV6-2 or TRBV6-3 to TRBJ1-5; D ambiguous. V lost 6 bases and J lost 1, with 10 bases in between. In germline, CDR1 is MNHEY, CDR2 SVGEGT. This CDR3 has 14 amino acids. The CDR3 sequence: CASSSRPSNQPQHF. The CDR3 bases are TGTGCCAGCAGCTCCAGACCGAGCAATCAGCCCCAGCATTTT.

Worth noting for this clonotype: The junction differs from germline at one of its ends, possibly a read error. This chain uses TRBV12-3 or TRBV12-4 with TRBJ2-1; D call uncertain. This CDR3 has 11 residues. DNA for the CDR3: TGTGCCATCAGTTTAATGGTTGTGCAGTTCTTC. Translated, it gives CAISLMVVQFF.

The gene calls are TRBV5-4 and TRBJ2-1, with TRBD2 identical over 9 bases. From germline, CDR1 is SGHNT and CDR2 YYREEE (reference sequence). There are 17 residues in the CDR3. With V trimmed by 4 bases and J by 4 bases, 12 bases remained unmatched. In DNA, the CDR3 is TGTGCCAGCAGCAGGACGACTAGCGGTAGGGTTTACAATGAGCAGTTCTTC. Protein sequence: CASSRTTSGRVYNEQFF.

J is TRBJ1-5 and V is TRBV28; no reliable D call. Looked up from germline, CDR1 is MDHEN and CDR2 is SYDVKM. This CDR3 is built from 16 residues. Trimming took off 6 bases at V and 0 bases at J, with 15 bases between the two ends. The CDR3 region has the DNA TGTGCCAGCAGAACACTCCATGATAATAGCAATCAGCCCCAGCATTTT. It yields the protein CASRTLHDNSNQPQHF. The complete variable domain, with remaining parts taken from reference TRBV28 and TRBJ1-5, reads DVKVTQSSRYLVKRTGEKVFLECVQDMDHENMFWYRQDPGLGLRLIYFSYDVKMKEKGDIPEGYSVSREKKERFSLILESASTNQTSMYLCASRTLHDNSNQPQHFGDGTRLSIL.

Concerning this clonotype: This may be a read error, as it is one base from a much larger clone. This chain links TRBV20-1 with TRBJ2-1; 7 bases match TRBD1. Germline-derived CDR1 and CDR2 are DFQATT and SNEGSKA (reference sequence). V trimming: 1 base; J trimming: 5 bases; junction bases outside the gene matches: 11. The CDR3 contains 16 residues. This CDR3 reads CSARGTTGALHNEQFF. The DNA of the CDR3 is TGCAGTGCTAGAGGCACTACAGGGGCACTTCACAATGAGCAGTTCTTC.

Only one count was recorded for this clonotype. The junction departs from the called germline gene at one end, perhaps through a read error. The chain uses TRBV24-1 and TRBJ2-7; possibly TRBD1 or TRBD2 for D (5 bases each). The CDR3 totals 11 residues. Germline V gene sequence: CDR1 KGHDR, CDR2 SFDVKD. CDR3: CATSGGGEQYF. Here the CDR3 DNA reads TGTGCCACTAGTGGTGGGGGCGAGCAGTACTTC.

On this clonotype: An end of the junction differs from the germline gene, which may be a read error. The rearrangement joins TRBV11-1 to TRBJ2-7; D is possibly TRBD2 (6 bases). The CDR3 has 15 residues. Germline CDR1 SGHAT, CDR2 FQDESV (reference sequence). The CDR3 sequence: CATSLTGSGEYKQYF. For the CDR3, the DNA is TGTGCCACCAGCTTAACGGGATCGGGAGAATACAAACAGTACTTC.

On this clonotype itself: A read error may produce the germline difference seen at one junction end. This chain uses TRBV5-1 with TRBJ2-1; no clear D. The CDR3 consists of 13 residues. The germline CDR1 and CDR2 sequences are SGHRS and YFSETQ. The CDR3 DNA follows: TGTGCCAGCTGCTTAGGTGGGGACAATGAGCAGTTCTTC. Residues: CASCLGGDNEQFF.

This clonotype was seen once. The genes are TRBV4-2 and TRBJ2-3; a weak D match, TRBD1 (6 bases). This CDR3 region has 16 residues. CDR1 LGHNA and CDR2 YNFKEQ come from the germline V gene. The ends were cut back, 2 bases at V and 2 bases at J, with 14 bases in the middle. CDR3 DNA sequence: TGTGCCAGCAGCCAATCGCGGACAGATCACACAGATACGCAGTATTTT. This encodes CASSQSRTDHTDTQYF.

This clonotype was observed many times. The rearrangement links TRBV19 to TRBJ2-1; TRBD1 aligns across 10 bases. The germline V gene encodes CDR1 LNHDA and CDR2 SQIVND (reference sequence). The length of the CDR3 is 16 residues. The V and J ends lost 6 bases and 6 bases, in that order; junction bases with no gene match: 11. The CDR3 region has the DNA TGTGCCAGTAGGGGGGGAAGGACAGGGGGAGGCAATGAGCAGTTCTTC. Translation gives CASRGGRTGGGNEQFF.

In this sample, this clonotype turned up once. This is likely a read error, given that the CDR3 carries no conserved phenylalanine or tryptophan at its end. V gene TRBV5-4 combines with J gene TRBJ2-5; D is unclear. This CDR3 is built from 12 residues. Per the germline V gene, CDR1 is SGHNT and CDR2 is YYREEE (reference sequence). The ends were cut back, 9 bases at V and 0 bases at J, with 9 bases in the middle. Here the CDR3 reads CATSTDQETQYS. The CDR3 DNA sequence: TGTGCCACCAGTACGGACCAAGAGACCCAGTACTCC.

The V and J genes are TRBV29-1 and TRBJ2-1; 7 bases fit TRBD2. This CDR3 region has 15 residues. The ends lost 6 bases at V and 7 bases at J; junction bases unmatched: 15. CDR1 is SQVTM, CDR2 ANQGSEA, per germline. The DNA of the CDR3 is TGCAGCGTCGCCTTCCCGGGAGGAAGAGGGAATGAGCAGTTCTTC. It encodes CSVAFPGGRGNEQFF.

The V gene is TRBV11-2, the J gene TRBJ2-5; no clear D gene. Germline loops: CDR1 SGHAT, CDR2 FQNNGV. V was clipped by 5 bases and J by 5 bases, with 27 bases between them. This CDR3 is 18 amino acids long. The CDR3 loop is CASSRNSIQDTGRETQYF. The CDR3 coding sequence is TGTGCCAGCAGCCGCAACTCAATCCAGGATACTGGGCGGGAGACCCAGTACTTC.

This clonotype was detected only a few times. The CDR3 is CSGTGTEDVGEQFF. The CDR3 DNA follows: TGCAGTGGGACCGGGACAGAGGATGTCGGTGAGCAGTTCTTC. The chain employs TRBV29-1 and TRBJ2-1; 7 nucleotides match TRBD1. This CDR3 contains 14 residues. Per germline, CDR1 SQVTM and CDR2 ANQGSEA.

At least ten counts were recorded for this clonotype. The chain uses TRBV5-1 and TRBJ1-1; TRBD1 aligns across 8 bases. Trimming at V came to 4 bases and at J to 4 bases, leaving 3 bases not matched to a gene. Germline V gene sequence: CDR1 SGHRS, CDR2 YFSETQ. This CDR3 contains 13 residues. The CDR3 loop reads CASSLDRGTEAFF. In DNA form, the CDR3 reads TGCGCCAGCAGCCTTGACAGGGGCACTGAAGCTTTCTTT.

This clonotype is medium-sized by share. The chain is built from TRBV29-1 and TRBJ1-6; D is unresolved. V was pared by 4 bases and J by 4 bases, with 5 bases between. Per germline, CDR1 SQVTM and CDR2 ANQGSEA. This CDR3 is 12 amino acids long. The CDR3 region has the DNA TGCAGCGTTGCTCAGTATAATTCACCCCTCCACTTT. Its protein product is CSVAQYNSPLHF.

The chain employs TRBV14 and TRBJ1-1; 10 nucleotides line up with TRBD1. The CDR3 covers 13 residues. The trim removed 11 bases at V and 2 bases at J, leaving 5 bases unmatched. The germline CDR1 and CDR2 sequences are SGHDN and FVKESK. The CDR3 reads CAGRDRGNTEAFF. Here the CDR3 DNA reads TGTGCCGGTAGGGACAGGGGAAACACTGAAGCTTTCTTT.

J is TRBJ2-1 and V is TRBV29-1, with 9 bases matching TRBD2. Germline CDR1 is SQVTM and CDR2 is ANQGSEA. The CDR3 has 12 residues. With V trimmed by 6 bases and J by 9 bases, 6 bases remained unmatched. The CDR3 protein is CSVTSGCLEQFF. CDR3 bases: TGCAGCGTCACTAGCGGGTGTCTTGAGCAGTTCTTC.

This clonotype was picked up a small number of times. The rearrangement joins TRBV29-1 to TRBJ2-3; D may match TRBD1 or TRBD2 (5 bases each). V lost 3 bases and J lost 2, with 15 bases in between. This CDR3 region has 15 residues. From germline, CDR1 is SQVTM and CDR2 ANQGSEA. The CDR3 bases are TGCAGCGTTGAGGTCGGGGCCGGCGTCACAGATACGCAGTATTTT. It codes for CSVEVGAGVTDTQYF.